This T cell receptor beta chain was recorded in a study of post-analysis software for immune sequencing data. General observations from the study: The study found TRBV5-6, TRBV5-1 and TRBV20-1 among 5 or 6 TRBV segments more frequent in patients than controls.

Of note for this clonotype: Its cognate antigen is unknown.

Unique molecular identifiers were carried by the TCR beta cDNA libraries. TCRdb processed the PCR reads anew with MiXCR; each CDR3 protein has one entry. The sample yields some 700,000 distinct CDR3 sequences, over 45% seen once. This CDR3 region has 15 residues. Germline loops: CDR1 DFQATT, CDR2 SNEGSKA (reference sequence). With V trimmed by 3 bases and J by 0 bases, 5 bases remained unmatched. This TCR was sampled from a girl aged 2-10 years with multiple sclerosis. The sequenced sample consisted of blood. The chain joins TRBV20-1 to TRBJ2-1; 7 positions agree with TRBD2. The DNA of the CDR3 is TGCAGTGCTAGCGCAGCGGGGAGCTCCTACAATGAGCAGTTCTTC. Amino acids: CSASAAGSSYNEQFF.